The T cell receptor beta chain under discussion was sequenced for a study of beta chain features in type 1 diabetes. Expressed TCRB transcripts were sequenced, since all the RNA that had been isolated was reverse transcribed. The repertoire was sequenced with immunoSEQ multiplex PCR; TCRdb's copy has only in-frame clones and lacks some. The sample has approximately 330,000 clones, 11% seen once. The receptor was isolated from a young woman in good health. The specimen sequenced was naive CD4+ T cells from blood.

This chain's CDR3 is CASSSAGLAGVADTQYF. DNA of the CDR3: TGCGCCAGCAGCTCGGCTGGACTAGCGGGAGTGGCAGATACGCAGTATTTT. The chain employs TRBV5-1 and TRBJ2-3; 13 bases fit TRBD2. The CDR3 runs to 17 residues. With V trimmed by 3 bases and J by 4 bases, 8 bases remained unmatched. The germline V gene has CDR1 SGHRS and CDR2 YFSETQ.